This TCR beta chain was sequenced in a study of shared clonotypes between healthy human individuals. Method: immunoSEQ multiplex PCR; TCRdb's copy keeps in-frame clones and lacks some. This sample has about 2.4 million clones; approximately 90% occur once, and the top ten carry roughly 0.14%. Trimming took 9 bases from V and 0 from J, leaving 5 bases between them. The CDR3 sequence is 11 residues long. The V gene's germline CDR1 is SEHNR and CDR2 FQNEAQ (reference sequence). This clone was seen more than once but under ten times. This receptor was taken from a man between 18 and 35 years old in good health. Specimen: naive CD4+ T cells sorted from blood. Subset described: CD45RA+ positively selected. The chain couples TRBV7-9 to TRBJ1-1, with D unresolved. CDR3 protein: CASQMNTEAFF. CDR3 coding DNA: TGTGCCAGTCAGATGAACACTGAAGCTTTCTTT. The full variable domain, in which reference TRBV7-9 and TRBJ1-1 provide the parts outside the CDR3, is DTGVSQNPRHKITKRGQNVTFRCDPISEHNRLYWYRQTLGQGPEFLTYFQNEAQLEKSRLLSDRFSAERPKGSFSTLEIQRTEQGDSAMYLCASQMNTEAFFGQGTRLTVV.